The T cell receptor beta chain described here comes from a study of blood T cell repertoires in COVID-19. The CDR3 runs to 15 residues. V lost 4 bases to trimming and J lost 3 bases; unmatched junction nucleotides: 4. Germline V lookup: CDR1 SGHNT, CDR2 YYREEE (reference sequence). Sequenced by immunoSEQ multiplex PCR; TCRdb stores in-frame clones only, minus some. The table lists some 200,000 clones, about four fifths of them singletons. The chain has TRBV5-4 and TRBJ2-1; 10 positions match TRBD1. The clonotype originates from a woman aged 60-75 years with acute or convalescent COVID-19. Sequences were obtained from peripheral blood. The CDR3 sequence: CASSPDRGNYNEQFF. CDR3 sequence (DNA): TGTGCCAGCAGCCCGGACAGGGGGAACTACAATGAGCAGTTCTTC.